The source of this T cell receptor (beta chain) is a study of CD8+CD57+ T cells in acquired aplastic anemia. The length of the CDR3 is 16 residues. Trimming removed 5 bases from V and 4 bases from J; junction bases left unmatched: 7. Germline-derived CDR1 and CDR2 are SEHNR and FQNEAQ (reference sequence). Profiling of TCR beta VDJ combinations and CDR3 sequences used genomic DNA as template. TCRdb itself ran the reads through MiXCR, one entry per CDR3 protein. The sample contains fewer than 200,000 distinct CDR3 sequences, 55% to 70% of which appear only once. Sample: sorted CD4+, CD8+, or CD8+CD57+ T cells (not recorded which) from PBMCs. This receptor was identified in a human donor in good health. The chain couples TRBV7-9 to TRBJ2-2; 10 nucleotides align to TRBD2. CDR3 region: CASSGRTSGPTGELFF. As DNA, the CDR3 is TGTGCCAGCAGCGGGCGGACTAGCGGACCCACCGGGGAGCTGTTTTTT.